This T cell receptor (beta chain) derives from a study of T cell responses to AZD1222 COVID-19 vaccine. Notes on the study in general: Spike as a whole was targeted by vaccine-associated CD4 TCRs, dominant at 160-218 and 743-854. Donors were largely white British and mainly female; clonal diversity was possibly underestimated. Sampling that yielded the repertoires occurred only after the peak T cell response.

Details on this clone: Its antigen is still unknown.

The CDR3 extends over 14 amino acids. Germline V CDR1 and CDR2: KGHSH, LQKENI. The ends were cut back, 8 bases at V and 0 bases at J, with 13 bases in the middle. The assay was immunoSEQ multiplex PCR, and TCRdb's table has in-frame clones only and misses some. The repertoire holds approximately 150,000 clones, with about nine tenths as singletons. This sequence joins TRBV18 and TRBJ1-1, with D perhaps TRBD1 (5 bases). The receptor was derived from an adult who received the AZD1222 COVID-19 vaccine. Sequencing was performed on peripheral blood, taken 28 days after the second AZD1222 dose. For the CDR3, the DNA is TGTGCCAGCAGACCGACAGCCTTGAACACTGAAGCTTTCTTT. Protein sequence: CASRPTALNTEAFF.